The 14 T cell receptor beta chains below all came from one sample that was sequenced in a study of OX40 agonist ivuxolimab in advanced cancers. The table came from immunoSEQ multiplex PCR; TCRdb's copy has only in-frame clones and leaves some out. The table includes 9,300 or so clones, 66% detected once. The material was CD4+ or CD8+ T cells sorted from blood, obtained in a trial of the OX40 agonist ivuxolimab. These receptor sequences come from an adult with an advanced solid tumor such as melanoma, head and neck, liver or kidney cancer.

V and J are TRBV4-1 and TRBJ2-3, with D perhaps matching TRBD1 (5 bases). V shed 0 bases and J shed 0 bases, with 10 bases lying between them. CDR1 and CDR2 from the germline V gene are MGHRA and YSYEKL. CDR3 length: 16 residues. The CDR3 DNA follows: TGCGCCAGCAGCCAAGATTTACAGGAAAGCACAGATACGCAGTATTTT. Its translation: CASSQDLQESTDTQYF.

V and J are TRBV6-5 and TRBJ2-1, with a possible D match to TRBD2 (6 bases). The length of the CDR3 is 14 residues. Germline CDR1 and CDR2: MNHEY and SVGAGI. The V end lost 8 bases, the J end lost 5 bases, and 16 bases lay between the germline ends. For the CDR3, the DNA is TGTGCCAGCCAAAAAGGGAGGTTGGACAATGAGCAGTTCTTC. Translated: CASQKGRLDNEQFF.

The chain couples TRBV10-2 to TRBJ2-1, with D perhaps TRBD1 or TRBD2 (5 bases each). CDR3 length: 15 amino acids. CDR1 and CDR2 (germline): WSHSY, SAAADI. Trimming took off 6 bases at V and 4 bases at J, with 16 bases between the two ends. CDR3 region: CASRPGTVIYNEQFF. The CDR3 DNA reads TGCGCCAGCAGGCCCGGGACCGTAATTTACAATGAGCAGTTCTTC.

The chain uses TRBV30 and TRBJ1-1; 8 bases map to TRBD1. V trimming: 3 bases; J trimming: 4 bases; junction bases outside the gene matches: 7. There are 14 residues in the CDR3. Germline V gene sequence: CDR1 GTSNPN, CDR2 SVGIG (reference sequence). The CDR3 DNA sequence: TGTGCCTGGAGCTGGACAGGGCAGGGCACTGAAGCTTTCTTT. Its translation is CAWSWTGQGTEAFF.

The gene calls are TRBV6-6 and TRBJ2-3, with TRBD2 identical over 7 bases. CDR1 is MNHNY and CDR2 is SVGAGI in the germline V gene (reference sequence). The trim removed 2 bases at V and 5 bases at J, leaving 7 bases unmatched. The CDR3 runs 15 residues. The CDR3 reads CASSYGGSIVDTQYF. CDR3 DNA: TGTGCCAGCAGTTACGGCGGGAGTATAGTAGATACGCAGTATTTT.

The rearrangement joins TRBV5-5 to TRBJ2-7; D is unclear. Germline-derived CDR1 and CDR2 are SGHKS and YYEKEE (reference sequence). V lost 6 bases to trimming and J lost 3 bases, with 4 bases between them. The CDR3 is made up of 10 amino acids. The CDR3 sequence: CASNVYEQYF. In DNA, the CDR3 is TGTGCCAGCAACGTCTACGAGCAGTACTTC. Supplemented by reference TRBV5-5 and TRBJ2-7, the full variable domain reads DAGVTQSPTHLIKTRGQQVTLRCSPISGHKSVSWYQQVLGQGPQFIFQYYEKEERGRGNFPDRFSARQFPNYSSELNVNALLLGDSALYLCASNVYEQYFGPGTRLTVT.

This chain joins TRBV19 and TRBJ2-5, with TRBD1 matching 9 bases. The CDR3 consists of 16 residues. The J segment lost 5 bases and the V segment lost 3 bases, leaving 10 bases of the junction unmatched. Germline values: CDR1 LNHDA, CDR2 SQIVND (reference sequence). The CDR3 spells CASSIRRDREWETQYF. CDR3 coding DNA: TGTGCCAGTAGTATCCGCCGGGACAGGGAATGGGAGACCCAGTACTTC.

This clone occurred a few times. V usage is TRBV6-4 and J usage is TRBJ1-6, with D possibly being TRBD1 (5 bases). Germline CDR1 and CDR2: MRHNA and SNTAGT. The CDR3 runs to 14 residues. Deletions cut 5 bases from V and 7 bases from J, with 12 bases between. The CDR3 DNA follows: TGTGCCAGCAGTACCGGGGGAGAGAATTCACCCCTCCACTTT. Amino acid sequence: CASSTGGENSPLHF.

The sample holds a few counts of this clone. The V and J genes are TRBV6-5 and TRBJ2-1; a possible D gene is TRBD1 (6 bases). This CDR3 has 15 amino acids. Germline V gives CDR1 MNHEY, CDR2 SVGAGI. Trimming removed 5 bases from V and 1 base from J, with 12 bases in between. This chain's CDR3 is CASSRGTDSYNEQFF. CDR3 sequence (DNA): TGTGCCAGCAGTAGGGGGACGGATTCCTACAATGAGCAGTTCTTC.

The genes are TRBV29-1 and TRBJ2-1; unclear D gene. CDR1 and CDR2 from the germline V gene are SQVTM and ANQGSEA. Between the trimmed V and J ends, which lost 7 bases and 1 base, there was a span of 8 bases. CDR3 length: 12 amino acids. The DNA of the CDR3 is TGCAGCGCCACTGGTTCCTACAATGAGCAGTTCTTC. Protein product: CSATGSYNEQFF.

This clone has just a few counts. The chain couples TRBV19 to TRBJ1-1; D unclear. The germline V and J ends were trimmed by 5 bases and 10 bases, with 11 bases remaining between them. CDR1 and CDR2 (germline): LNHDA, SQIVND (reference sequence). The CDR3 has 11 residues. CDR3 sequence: CASSAGVGAFF. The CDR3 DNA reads TGTGCCAGTAGTGCGGGTGTCGGAGCTTTCTTT. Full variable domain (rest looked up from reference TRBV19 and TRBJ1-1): DGGITQSPKYLFRKEGQNVTLSCEQNLNHDAMYWYRQDPGQGLRLIYYSQIVNDFQKGDIAEGYSVSREKKESFPLTVTSAQKNPTAFYLCASSAGVGAFFGQGTRLTVV.

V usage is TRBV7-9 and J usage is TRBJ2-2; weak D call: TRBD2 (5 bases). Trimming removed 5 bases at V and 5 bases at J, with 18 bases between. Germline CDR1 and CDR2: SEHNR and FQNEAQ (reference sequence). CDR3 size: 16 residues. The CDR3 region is CASSPRGVPFTGELFF. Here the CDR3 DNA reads TGTGCCAGCAGCCCTCGGGGAGTACCCTTTACCGGGGAGCTGTTTTTT.

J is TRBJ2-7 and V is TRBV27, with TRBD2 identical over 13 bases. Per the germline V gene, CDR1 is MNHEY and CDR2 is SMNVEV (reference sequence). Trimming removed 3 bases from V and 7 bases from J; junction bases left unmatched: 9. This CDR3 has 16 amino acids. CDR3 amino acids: CASSLPLAGGNREQYF. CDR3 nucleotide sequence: TGTGCCAGCAGTTTGCCACTAGCGGGAGGGAATCGGGAGCAGTACTTC.

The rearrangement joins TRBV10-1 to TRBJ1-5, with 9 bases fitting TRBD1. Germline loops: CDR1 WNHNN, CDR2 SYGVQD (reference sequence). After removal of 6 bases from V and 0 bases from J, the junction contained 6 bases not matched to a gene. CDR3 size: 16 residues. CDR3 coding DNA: TGCGCCAGCAGCCCGGGACAGGGTTATAGCAATCAGCCCCAGCATTTT. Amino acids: CASSPGQGYSNQPQHF.